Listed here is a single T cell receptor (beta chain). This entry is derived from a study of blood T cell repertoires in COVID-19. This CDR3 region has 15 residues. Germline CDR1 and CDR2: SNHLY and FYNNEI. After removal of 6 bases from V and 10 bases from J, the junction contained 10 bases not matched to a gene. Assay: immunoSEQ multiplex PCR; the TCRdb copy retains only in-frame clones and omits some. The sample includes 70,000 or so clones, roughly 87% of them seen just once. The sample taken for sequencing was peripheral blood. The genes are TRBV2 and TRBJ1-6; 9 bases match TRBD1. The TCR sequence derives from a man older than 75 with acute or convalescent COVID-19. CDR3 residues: CASSAQQGATSPLHF. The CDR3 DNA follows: TGTGCCAGCAGCGCCCAACAGGGGGCAACGTCACCCCTCCACTTT. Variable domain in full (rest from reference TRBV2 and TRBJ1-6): EPEVTQTPSHQVTQMGQEVILRCVPISNHLYFYWYRQILGQKVEFLVSFYNNEISEKSEIFDDQFSVERPDGSNFTLKIRSTKLEDSAMYFCASSAQQGATSPLHFGNGTRLTVT.